This passage covers 20 T cell receptor beta chains from one sample sequenced in a study of molecular identifiers for immune sequencing clone quantification. MiXCR, run by TCRdb on the PCR reads, gives a single entry per CDR3 protein. The sample records 88,000 or so distinct CDR3 sequences, 21% being singletons. The sequenced sample consisted of naive CD8+ T cells from blood, with Jurkat cell RNA spiked in. Subset meaning: FACS-sorted CD8+CD4-CCR7+CD45RA+ naive T cells. The receptors come from a human donor in good health. Some libraries in this study had Jurkat cell RNA spiked in.

This clonotype was counted at least ten times. This chain joins TRBV28 and TRBJ2-5, with D unresolved. Germline CDR1 MDHEN, CDR2 SYDVKM. This CDR3 region has 14 residues. Trimming took off 1 base at V and 3 bases at J, with 9 bases between the two ends. The CDR3 sequence is CASSLSVEEETQYF. CDR3 nucleotides: TGTGCCAGCAGTTTATCAGTGGAAGAAGAGACCCAGTACTTC.

This clonotype was found many times. This chain joins TRBV28 and TRBJ2-3, with 9 bases lining up with TRBD1. The CDR3 loop spans 15 amino acids. Germline assignment: CDR1 MDHEN and CDR2 SYDVKM. Losses at the gene ends were 3 bases for V and 6 bases for J; bases not matched to a gene: 7. The CDR3 loop is CASSFGTGFSDTQYF. CDR3 bases: TGTGCCAGCAGTTTCGGGACAGGGTTTTCGGATACGCAGTATTTT. Complete variable domain (other parts from reference TRBV28 and TRBJ2-3): DVKVTQSSRYLVKRTGEKVFLECVQDMDHENMFWYRQDPGLGLRLIYFSYDVKMKEKGDIPEGYSVSREKKERFSLILESASTNQTSMYLCASSFGTGFSDTQYFGPGTRLTVL.

This clonotype has at least ten counts. This rearrangement joins TRBV23-1 to TRBJ2-1, with D uncertain. TRBV23-1 is annotated as an ORF whose role is uncertain. The CDR3 is 17 amino acids. The ends were cut back, 3 bases at V and 0 bases at J, with 15 bases in the middle. CDR3 sequence reads: CASSHLQQPVSYNEQFF. The CDR3, as DNA: TGCGCCAGCAGTCATCTCCAGCAACCTGTCTCCTACAATGAGCAGTTCTTC.

This clonotype was observed many times. The V call is TRBV7-9, the J call TRBJ2-7; perhaps TRBD1 as D (6 bases). Germline loops: CDR1 SEHNR, CDR2 FQNEAQ (reference sequence). The V end was cut by 8 bases, the J end by 1 base, with 12 bases between. The CDR3 runs 13 residues. The CDR3 nucleotides read TGTGCCAGCTTCGGGACACTATCCTACGAGCAGTACTTC. Encoded protein: CASFGTLSYEQYF.

This clonotype was observed a handful of times. V and J are TRBV2 and TRBJ2-3; 13 bases align to TRBD2. Germline loops: CDR1 SNHLY, CDR2 FYNNEI. Trimming cost V 7 bases and J 5 bases; bases outside gene matches: 12. This CDR3 is 17 amino acids long. The CDR3, as DNA: TGTGCCAGCAATCGGGCCACTAGCGGGGGGGCCGAAGATACGCAGTATTTT. Its protein product is CASNRATSGGAEDTQYF.

This clonotype has ten or more counts. The chain employs TRBV4-3 and TRBJ1-1, with D tentatively TRBD1 (5 bases). V lost 1 base and J lost 5, with 17 bases in between. In germline, CDR1 is LGHNA, CDR2 YSLEER. This CDR3 spans 16 amino acids. The CDR3 region has the DNA TGCGCCAGCAGCCAAGGAGGGGTCCAGGCAGGGACTGAAGCTTTCTTT. Protein sequence: CASSQGGVQAGTEAFF.

This clonotype came up many times. This chain joins TRBV4-1 and TRBJ2-7; D remains unclear. The CDR3 totals 15 residues. The germline V gene encodes CDR1 MGHRA and CDR2 YSYEKL. V shed 0 bases and J shed 2 bases, with 11 bases lying between them. Here the CDR3 reads CASSQDGKLPYEQYF. In DNA form, the CDR3 reads TGCGCCAGCAGCCAAGATGGGAAACTACCCTACGAGCAGTACTTC.

Details on this clonotype: A much more abundant neighbour one base away suggests this may be a read error. The rearrangement uses TRBV7-9 and TRBJ2-1; 10 bases map to TRBD1. Germline V gives CDR1 SEHNR, CDR2 FQNEAQ (reference sequence). The CDR3 consists of 16 residues. In nucleotides, the CDR3 is TGTGCCAGCAGCCCGGGGACAGGGGTCAATATGAATGAGCGGTTCTTC. It yields the protein CASSPGTGVNMNERFF. The full variable domain, completed using reference TRBV7-9 and TRBJ2-1, is DTGVSQNPRHKITKRGQNVTFRCDPISEHNRLYWYRQTLGQGPEFLTYFQNEAQLEKSRLLSDRFSAERPKGSFSTLEIQRTEQGDSAMYLCASSPGTGVNMNERFFGPGTRLTVL.

For this clonotype: This could be a read error, since a much larger clone is one nucleotide away. V and J are TRBV7-9 and TRBJ2-7; D not resolved. The CDR3 has 12 residues. Trimming cost V 5 bases and J 3 bases, with 8 bases left between them. Germline V gene sequence: CDR1 SEHNR, CDR2 FQNEAQ (reference sequence). CDR3 in DNA: TGTGCCAGCAGCGGCGTGATCTACGAGCAGTACTTC. Translation gives CASSGVIYEQYF.

This clonotype was observed at least ten times. This rearrangement joins TRBV7-2 to TRBJ2-5; 7 nucleotides agree with TRBD1. Germline V gene data show CDR1 as SGHTA and CDR2 as FQGNSA. This CDR3 has 15 residues. V was pared by 4 bases and J by 3 bases, with 8 bases of the junction left unmatched. The CDR3 coding sequence is TGTGCCAGCAGCTCATCGACCGGGACAGAAGAGACCCAGTACTTC. This encodes CASSSSTGTEETQYF.

The chain is built from TRBV4-3 and TRBJ1-2, with D tentatively TRBD1 (6 bases). Germline-derived CDR1 and CDR2 are LGHNA and YSLEER. V was shortened by 0 bases and J by 8 bases, with 16 bases between the two germline ends. There are 15 residues in the CDR3. The CDR3 DNA reads TGCGCCAGCAGCCAAGATACTTCGGAGGGGGTAGGCTACACCTTC. Protein: CASSQDTSEGVGYTF.

This rearrangement joins TRBV11-2 to TRBJ2-1, with 7 nucleotides matching TRBD2. This CDR3 is built from 17 residues. Germline V gene lookup returns CDR1 SGHAT and CDR2 FQNNGV. V lost 8 bases to trimming and J lost 3 bases; unmatched junction nucleotides: 16. CDR3 in DNA: TGTGCCAGCCTCGAGACAGTAACGGCGGGAGTCTACAATGAGCAGTTCTTC. It specifies CASLETVTAGVYNEQFF.

Note on this clonotype: It may be a read error: a sequence one base away is much more abundant. V is TRBV2 and J is TRBJ1-1; 8 bases match TRBD1. This CDR3 comprises 15 residues. Germline lookup yields CDR1 SNHLY and CDR2 FYNNEI. The V and J ends lost 1 base and 6 bases, in that order; junction bases with no gene match: 7. In DNA, the CDR3 is TGTGCCAGCAGTGAAGGGCCAGGGGGCAGGGCTGAAGCTTTCTTT. Translated: CASSEGPGGRAEAFF.

The chain is built from TRBV7-9 and TRBJ2-6; TRBD1 matches at 7 bases. The V gene end was trimmed by 4 bases and the J gene end by 4 bases; junction bases not matched to a gene: 7. The CDR3 is 16 amino acids. Per germline, CDR1 SEHNR and CDR2 FQNEAQ (reference sequence). The CDR3 reads CASSSLGTAGANVLTF. In DNA form, the CDR3 reads TGTGCCAGCAGCTCCCTCGGGACAGCCGGGGCCAACGTCCTGACTTTC.

At least ten counts were recorded for this clonotype. The chain combines TRBV6-6 with TRBJ2-3, with 11 nucleotides matching TRBD2. The CDR3 loop spans 15 amino acids. Trimming took 10 bases from V and 4 from J; bases not matched to a gene: 10. Germline-derived CDR1 and CDR2 are MNHNY and SVGAGI (reference sequence). The CDR3 coding sequence is TGTGCCACCGACCTAGCGGGGGGTGACCCAGATACGCAGTATTTT. Its translation: CATDLAGGDPDTQYF.

This clonotype was seen more than once but under ten times. This chain links TRBV19 with TRBJ1-1; D may be TRBD1 (6 bases). Germline lookup yields CDR1 LNHDA and CDR2 SQIVND (reference sequence). V was clipped by 7 bases and J by 0 bases, with 12 bases between them. The CDR3 sequence is 14 residues long. CDR3 residues: CASKDRNLNTEAFF. CDR3 nucleotide sequence: TGTGCCAGTAAGGACAGAAATCTGAACACTGAAGCTTTCTTT.

The chain is built from TRBV19 and TRBJ2-1; TRBD2 is a possible D gene (6 bases). Trimming shortened V by 4 bases and J by 2 bases, and 18 bases separated the two germline ends. The CDR3 spans 17 residues. Germline V CDR1 and CDR2: LNHDA, SQIVND (reference sequence). CDR3 protein: CASSTYTGTGAYNEQFF. CDR3 bases: TGTGCCAGTAGTACCTATACCGGGACTGGAGCCTACAATGAGCAGTTCTTC.

The table lists this clonotype with many counts. In nucleotides, the CDR3 is TGTGCCAGCAGTACGGGACAGGCCCCAATATACGAGCAGTACTTC. It codes for CASSTGQAPIYEQYF. The chain has TRBV27 and TRBJ2-7; TRBD1 agrees at 8 bases. Germline V gives CDR1 MNHEY, CDR2 SMNVEV (reference sequence). The CDR3 is 15 residues long. V dropped 5 bases and J dropped 4; count of bases not matched to a gene: 10.

The table lists this clonotype with a count of one. The conserved phenylalanine or tryptophan normally closing the CDR3 is absent here, so this likely arose from a read error. Because the CDR3's place on the DNA is in doubt, the DNA is left out and the CDR3 is given as listed by TCRdb. The CDR3 sequence: CASSLSGSNEFL. The V and J genes are TRBV6-2 or TRBV6-3 and TRBJ2-1; the table assigns TRBD2, which was not confirmed against the DNA. The germline V gene has CDR1 MNHEY and CDR2 SVGEGT. The CDR3 adds up to 12 amino acids, both ends counted.

There are many counts of this clonotype. The chain has TRBV20-1 and TRBJ2-7; 9 bases fit TRBD2. Germline trimming cut 3 bases from V and 7 bases from J; bases unmatched to any gene: 7. CDR3 size: 13 residues. Looked up from germline, CDR1 is DFQATT and CDR2 is SNEGSKA (reference sequence). For the CDR3, the DNA is TGCAGTGCTAGGTTGGTAGCGGGAGCGGAGCAGTACTTC. Translation: CSARLVAGAEQYF.